This TCR beta chain came from a study of T-cell memory formation after mild COVID-19. Overall study: Among the donors, TCR clusters were largely specific to each donor.

On this clonotype: As yet, its antigen is unknown.

TCRdb ran MiXCR on the 5' RACE reads and lists one entry per CDR3 protein. The sample carries 470,000 or so distinct CDR3 sequences, roughly 20% recorded once. Study-level results: Clones contracting day 15 to 85 were balanced CD4/CD8; later expanders leaned CD4+. Memory sampled before infection contained some responding clones, suggesting cross-reactive memory joined.

The CDR3 extends over 12 amino acids. V shed 2 bases and J shed 7 bases, with 9 bases lying between them. The TCR was taken from an adult woman who had mild COVID-19 (a few samples of this study predate the infection). Cell type and time point are not known. Specimen: PBMCs or a T cell subset sorted from them (not recorded which). V gene TRBV12-3 or TRBV12-4 combines with J gene TRBJ2-7; weak D call: TRBD2 (6 bases). The CDR3 loop is CASSLRDWEQYF. The CDR3 DNA reads as TGTGCCAGCAGTTTACGGGACTGGGAGCAGTACTTC.